One TCR beta chain is described in this entry. Its antigen is still unknown. Sequencing was performed with immunoSEQ multiplex PCR; in TCRdb, only in-frame clones are kept and a portion is missing. The sample table sets out about 33,000 clones. The record originates from a study of T cells in women clearing cervical HPV infection. Study details: HLA type stays a possible confounder, typing being limited.

Findings and limits, study-wide: Each sample's T-cell count was unknown, possibly confounding richness.

Prevalent HPV16 infections were excluded; only incident single HPV16 infections included. The sample taken for sequencing was blood buffy coat. This TCR was sampled from a woman between 18 and 70 years old with a cervical HPV16 infection that either progressed to CIN3+ or cleared (not recorded which).

The CDR3: CASSESGGPHGYTF. The DNA read from the CDR3 is TGTGCCAGCAGCGAGTCGGGGGGTCCCCATGGC. The chain is built from TRBV5-4 and TRBJ1-2, with D perhaps TRBD1 (5 bases). The missing CDR3 end, 3 residues past where the read stops, is filled in from the germline J gene. This CDR3 is built from 14 residues. Germline V gene sequence: CDR1 SGHNT, CDR2 YYREEE (reference sequence). V shed 4 bases and J shed 6 bases, with 16 bases lying between them.